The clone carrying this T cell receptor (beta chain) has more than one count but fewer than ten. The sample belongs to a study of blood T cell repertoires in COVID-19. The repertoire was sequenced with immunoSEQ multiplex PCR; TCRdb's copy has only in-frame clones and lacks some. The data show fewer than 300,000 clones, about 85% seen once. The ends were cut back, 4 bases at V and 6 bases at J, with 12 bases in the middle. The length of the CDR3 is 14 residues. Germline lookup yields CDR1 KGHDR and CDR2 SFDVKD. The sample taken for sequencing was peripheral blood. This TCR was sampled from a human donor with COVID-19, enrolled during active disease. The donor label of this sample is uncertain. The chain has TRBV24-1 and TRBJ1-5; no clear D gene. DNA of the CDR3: TGTGCCACCAGTGACCCAAGTTCGGGTCAGCCCCAGCATTTT. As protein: CATSDPSSGQPQHF.